What follows describes a single TCR beta chain. Its cognate antigen has yet to be identified. No base qualities exist here, and no much larger clone lies one base off it. Spanning cysteine to phenylalanine, the CDR3 consists of 15 amino acids. Only the CDR3 part of the read is kept: 45 bases, read in frame from the first base. V is pared back by 0 bases and J by 9 bases, with 15 bases lying between the germline termini. The CDR1 and CDR2 encoded by the germline V gene are SGHAT and FQNNGV. Healthy HIV-negative adults with no recently reported acute infections or vaccinations were included as donors. Every donor was a Caucasian adult living in Nashville, Tennessee, USA. CD8 memory samples combined magnetically selected CD45RO+ cells with CCR7-negative CD45RA+ effector memory (TemRA) cells. After blood collection by leukapheresis, PBMCs were isolated using Ficoll-Histopaque density gradient centrifugation and then cryopreserved in the vapor phase of liquid nitrogen. Analytical flow cytometry was used to check the purity and quantity of each magnetically sorted T cell population. Each sorted fraction had its genomic DNA isolated and then quantified by UV absorbance on a Nanodrop 2000c.

Using the deep immunoSEQ assay, multiplex PCR amplified TCR CDR3 regions from genomic DNA. Extracted genomic DNA from each cell subset was distributed evenly across all wells of several immunoSEQ 96-well plates, and each plate was treated as a replicate. Each replicate PCR for sorted subsets received about 200 ng genomic DNA, equal to roughly 30,000 T cell genomes. The purified libraries were quantified using a Qubit 3.0 fluorometer, sized with a Bioanalyzer 2100, and then quantified again using the KAPA Library Quantification kit. Each immunoSEQ 96-well plate was sequenced on its own single-read 150-cycle Illumina NextSeq 550 flow cell. The published analysis was carried out like this. Because only junctional sequences without quality scores were contained in the immunoSEQ output, filtering matching that applied to full-length reads could not be performed. Sequences were annotated with PyIR, a Python wrapper for IgBLAST v1.9, using IMGT germline references to assign V/J genes and CDR3. Reads were removed for weak V/J assignments (E-value above 1e-6), missing CDR3, stop codons, out-of-frame junctions, or ambiguous translated residues. V3J clonotypes were defined by identical inferred V gene, J gene, and CDR3 amino acid sequence. Percentage overlap between repertoires was computed as shared unique clonotypes divided by the size of the smaller repertoire. Repertoire richness was assessed with RTK rarefaction, the Chao1 estimator, and Recon v2.1 estimates of unobserved clonotypes. For all TCRbeta clonotypes obtained by the gDNA method from a few donors, generation probabilities were computed with OLGA. TCRdb took over this immuneACCESS table, retaining in-frame rearrangements with V and J assigned. Such tables are incomplete; in checked studies, under half of the missing clones stem from an unresolved V gene, and the remainder is unexplained. That table furnishes V, J and clone size, whereas the DNA furnished D and trimming. This sample gives over 95,000 clones in total; about 63% of them show up just once. The top ten hold roughly 24% of the sample.

These data are taken from a study of shared clonotypes between healthy human individuals (dated by TCRdb to the early 2020s). About the investigation overall: A couple of women and a few men aged 18 to 49 years were included in the cohort. For each donor, three plates each were used for CD4 naive and CD4 memory, two plates were used for CD8 naive, and one plate was used for CD8 memory. To estimate repertoire size and how much clonotype sharing occurs between individuals, the study deeply sequenced the blood TCR repertoires of five healthy adults. Libraries were prepared and TCR repertoires were sequenced by different laboratories using diverse techniques, in order to increase sequencing depth and limit assay-specific biases. Leukapheresis yielded between about 0.9 and 8.9 billion PBMCs per donor.

What the research found in general, with its limitations: Estimated clonotype richness was generally larger for naive than for memory subsets. The small number of donors limited the genetic and exposure-history diversity represented. Roughly 5.2% of naive CD4, more than 3% of naive CD8, approximately 2.2% of memory CD4, and 0.4% of memory CD8 clonotypes were shared across a few donors. Pairwise subsampling led to the expectation that sequencing depth would affect the degree of clonotype sharing among donors. Compared with non-shared clonotypes, clonotypes shared by all four sorted-subset donors had higher generation probabilities. Even with the large sequencing depth, rarefaction of the sorted-subset datasets indicated that sequencing was incomplete. Only blood was sampled, and tissue TCR repertoires likely differ from those in blood.

The sample comprised memory CD8+ T cells sorted from blood. The sample's cell subset or site label, in plain terms: CD45RO+ cells pooled with CCR7-negative TemRA cells. Rearrangement joined TRBV11-2 to TRBJ2-1; the D gene is perhaps TRBD1 or TRBD2, each of them matching over 5 bases. This TCR was recovered from a woman under 40 in good health. The sequenced DNA: TGTGCCAGCAGCTTAGACTGGGACCCGAGGGGTGAGCAGTTCTTC. Translated, this gives CASSLDWDPRGEQFF. The entire variable domain, with the stretches around the CDR3 drawn from the reference TRBV11-2 and TRBJ2-1 proteins, is EAGVAQSPRYKIIEKRQSVAFWCNPISGHATLYWYQQILGQGPKLLIQFQNNGVVDDSQLPKDRFSAERLKGVDSTLKIQPAKLEDSAVYLCASSLDWDPRGEQFFGPGTRLTVL.